The sequence of this T cell receptor (beta chain) was determined in a study of T cell responses to AZD1222 COVID-19 vaccine. Across the study: Second-dose recipients at about 4 or about 12 weeks were treated as one pooled group.

Study-wide results and caveats: Spike-spanning, vaccine-associated CD4 TCRs were dominant at 160-218 and 743-854. Repertoire sampling happened only post peak T cell response. The study found Spike-specific TCR breadth and depth rose after two AZD1222 doses.

Trimming shortened V by 4 bases and J by 6 bases, and 12 bases separated the two germline ends. CDR1 and CDR2 from the germline V gene are GTSNPN and SVGIG (reference sequence). The CDR3 consists of 12 residues. Remarks on this clone: Its target is unknown.

The data were produced by immunoSEQ multiplex PCR, yet TCRdb's version contains in-frame clones alone and is incomplete. The sample yields 110,000 to 150,000 clones, about 86% seen once. The origin of this receptor is an adult in good health. The V call is TRBV30, the J call TRBJ1-1; D gene ambiguous. Sample: peripheral blood, taken on day 0 of AZD1222 vaccination. CDR3 DNA: TGTGCCTGGACTTTTTTTTCTGCTGAAGCTTTCTTT. This gives the protein CAWTFFSAEAFF.